The 18 T cell receptor beta chains below were found in one sample sequenced in a study of OX40 agonist ivuxolimab in advanced cancers. Profiling relied on immunoSEQ multiplex PCR, and the TCRdb table lists in-frame clones only, not all of them. Among 94,000 or so clones, around 80% were seen once, and the ten largest hold approximately 5.5%. Material: CD4+ or CD8+ T cells sorted from blood, obtained in a trial of the OX40 agonist ivuxolimab. The receptors come from an adult with an advanced solid tumor such as melanoma, head and neck, liver or kidney cancer.

This clone is a singleton in its sample. The rearrangement joins TRBV14 to TRBJ1-3; TRBD1 aligns across 8 bases. The V gene's germline CDR1 is SGHDN and CDR2 FVKESK. The CDR3 sequence is 14 residues long. Germline trimming cut 4 bases from V and 5 bases from J; bases unmatched to any gene: 4. The CDR3 spells CASSPGQGRNTIYF. DNA of the CDR3: TGTGCCAGCAGCCCAGGACAGGGCCGAAACACCATATATTTT. The full variable domain, with the rest looked up from reference TRBV14 and TRBJ1-3, is EAGVTQFPSHSVIEKGQTVTLRCDPISGHDNLYWYRRVMGKEIKFLLHFVKESKQDESGMPNNRFLAERTGGTYSTLKVQPAELEDSGVYFCASSPGQGRNTIYFGEGSWLTVV.

This clone showed up just once. V gene TRBV6-1 combines with J gene TRBJ2-2, with 8 bases matching TRBD2. The V gene's germline CDR1 is MNHNS and CDR2 SASEGT. The CDR3 extends over 15 amino acids. With V trimmed by 6 bases and J by 6 bases, 9 bases remained unmatched. CDR3 sequence reads: CASRGGGGLSGELFF. The CDR3 DNA follows: TGTGCCAGCAGGGGCGGCGGGGGGCTATCCGGGGAGCTGTTTTTT.

The genes are TRBV9 and TRBJ2-7; perhaps TRBD2 as D (6 bases). The CDR3 is 14 residues long. With 0 bases removed from V and 3 bases from J, the gap between germline ends came to 10 bases. Germline V CDR1 and CDR2: SGDLS, YYNGEE. The DNA of the CDR3 is TGTGCCAGCAGCGTAGCGGGGGAGTTCTACGAGCAGTACTTC. This sequence encodes CASSVAGEFYEQYF.

The genes are TRBV6-1 and TRBJ2-7; D not resolved. V lost 7 bases and J lost 4, with 8 bases in between. The CDR3 spans 11 residues. The germline V gene has CDR1 MNHNS and CDR2 SASEGT. The chain's CDR3 is CASTRNYEQYF. CDR3 bases: TGTGCCAGCACCAGAAATTACGAGCAGTACTTC.

In its sample, this clone was seen a few times. This chain joins TRBV11-2 and TRBJ1-2; 8 bases agree with TRBD1. The CDR3 has 14 residues. Trimming cost V 5 bases and J 2 bases; bases outside gene matches: 4. The V gene's germline CDR1 is SGHAT and CDR2 FQNNGV. DNA for the CDR3: TGTGCCAGCAGCCCACGGACAGGGAACTATGGCTACACCTTC. Residues: CASSPRTGNYGYTF. The full variable domain, rest sourced from reference TRBV11-2 and TRBJ1-2, is EAGVAQSPRYKIIEKRQSVAFWCNPISGHATLYWYQQILGQGPKLLIQFQNNGVVDDSQLPKDRFSAERLKGVDSTLKIQPAKLEDSAVYLCASSPRTGNYGYTFGSGTRLTVV.

V is TRBV6-5 and J is TRBJ2-5; 7 bases agree with TRBD1. CDR3 length: 15 amino acids. Germline CDR1 MNHEY, CDR2 SVGAGI. The ends lost 6 bases at V and 5 bases at J; junction bases unmatched: 12. The CDR3, as DNA: TGTGCCAGCAGCCGTACCGGGACAGCCAGGGAGACCCAGTACTTC. It translates to CASSRTGTARETQYF.

The rearrangement joins TRBV27 to TRBJ2-3; no clear D gene. This CDR3 spans 16 amino acids. From germline, CDR1 is MNHEY and CDR2 SMNVEV (reference sequence). Trimming pared 6 bases from V and 1 base from J, leaving 17 bases between. The CDR3 is CASSMATGPGTDTQYF. Here the CDR3 DNA reads TGTGCCAGCAGCATGGCCACGGGCCCCGGCACAGATACGCAGTATTTT.

The chain joins TRBV2 to TRBJ2-1, with 7 bases aligning to TRBD2. This CDR3 is 16 amino acids long. Germline CDR1 is SNHLY and CDR2 is FYNNEI. Germline trimming cut 8 bases from V and 6 bases from J; bases unmatched to any gene: 16. The CDR3, as DNA: TGTGCCAGCGGGCGAGGCGACGGACTAGTAACCAATGAGCAGTTCTTC. Residues: CASGRGDGLVTNEQFF.

The rearrangement uses TRBV4-1 and TRBJ1-3; 7 nucleotides match TRBD1. V dropped 3 bases and J dropped 1; count of bases not matched to a gene: 6. The CDR3 consists of 16 residues. Germline lookup yields CDR1 MGHRA and CDR2 YSYEKL. CDR3 loop: CASSQADRRSGNTIYF. In nucleotides, the CDR3 is TGCGCCAGCAGCCAGGCGGACAGGAGATCTGGAAACACCATATATTTT.

This clone appeared once. The rearrangement uses TRBV14 and TRBJ1-1; no clear D. V was pared by 0 bases and J by 2 bases, with 10 bases between. Germline assignment: CDR1 SGHDN and CDR2 FVKESK. The CDR3 runs to 15 residues. This CDR3 reads CASSQDRVPNTEAFF. As DNA, the CDR3 is TGTGCCAGCAGCCAAGATCGGGTTCCCAACACTGAAGCTTTCTTT.

The CDR3 loop reads CASSVTGNSGNTIYF. The CDR3 nucleotides read TGTGCCAGCAGCGTAACAGGAAACTCTGGAAACACCATATATTTT. The chain employs TRBV7-2 and TRBJ1-3, with D possibly matching TRBD1 (5 bases). Germline CDR1 reads SGHTA; CDR2 reads FQGNSA. V was shortened by 5 bases and J by 0 bases, with 11 bases between the two germline ends. This CDR3 contains 15 residues.

The chain joins TRBV5-1 to TRBJ1-1; D is unresolved. The CDR3 runs 14 residues. Between the trimmed V and J ends, which lost 4 bases and 1 base, there was a span of 11 bases. CDR1 SGHRS and CDR2 YFSETQ come from the germline V gene. The CDR3 loop reads CASSPPRGNTEAFF. The DNA for the CDR3 is TGCGCCAGCAGCCCCCCACGTGGGAACACTGAAGCTTTCTTT.

This clone is a singleton in its sample. The chain couples TRBV21-1 to TRBJ1-5; TRBD1 was called by the table and not checked on the DNA. TRBV21-1 is an annotated pseudogene. The CDR3 is made up of 17 amino acids. DNA for the CDR3: TGTGCCAGCACCATGCCCGGTGCAGGGTCTAGCAATCAGCCCCAGCATTTT. Its protein product is CASTMPGAGSSNQPQHF.

The chain carries TRBV19 and TRBJ2-3; TRBD1 agrees at 9 bases. From germline, CDR1 is LNHDA and CDR2 SQIVND (reference sequence). The CDR3 runs to 17 residues. The V gene end was trimmed by 5 bases and the J gene end by 0 bases; junction bases not matched to a gene: 9. CDR3 sequence reads: CASSPNTGTGSTDTQYF. Written as DNA, the CDR3 is TGTGCCAGTAGTCCGAACACCGGGACAGGGAGCACAGATACGCAGTATTTT.

The count of this clone is one. V usage is TRBV5-1 and J usage is TRBJ2-7; tentative D call: TRBD1 (5 bases). This CDR3 comprises 12 residues. In germline, CDR1 is SGHRS, CDR2 YFSETQ. V was pared by 4 bases and J by 5 bases, with 10 bases between. CDR3 loop: CASSTDRHEQYF. In nucleotides, the CDR3 is TGCGCCAGCAGCACCGACAGACACGAGCAGTACTTC.

The V and J genes are TRBV18 and TRBJ2-3, with a possible D match to TRBD2 (5 bases). The germline gives CDR1 KGHSH, CDR2 LQKENI. Trimming pared 3 bases from V and 2 bases from J, leaving 12 bases between. The CDR3 loop spans 15 amino acids. The CDR3 loop reads CASSPRRWDTDTQYF. In nucleotides, the CDR3 is TGTGCCAGCTCACCTCGGAGGTGGGACACAGATACGCAGTATTTT.

This clone was counted between two and nine times. This sequence joins TRBV5-6 and TRBJ1-6, with a possible D match to TRBD1 (5 bases). CDR1 SGHDT and CDR2 YYEEEE come from the germline V gene. V lost 1 base and J lost 7, with 9 bases in between. The CDR3 runs 14 residues. CDR3 loop: CASSLWGVNSPLHF. CDR3 in DNA: TGTGCCAGCAGCTTGTGGGGGGTAAATTCACCCCTCCACTTT.

This chain joins TRBV19 and TRBJ1-3; possible D gene TRBD1, 5 bases. The V gene lost 2 bases and the J gene lost 4 bases, with 9 bases spanning the gap. CDR3 length: 14 residues. Per germline, CDR1 LNHDA and CDR2 SQIVND (reference sequence). CDR3 amino acids: CASSIQGKGNTIYF. The CDR3 region has the DNA TGTGCCAGTAGTATACAGGGTAAAGGAAACACCATATATTTT. Based on the CDR3 plus reference TRBV19 and TRBJ1-3, the full variable domain is DGGITQSPKYLFRKEGQNVTLSCEQNLNHDAMYWYRQDPGQGLRLIYYSQIVNDFQKGDIAEGYSVSREKKESFPLTVTSAQKNPTAFYLCASSIQGKGNTIYFGEGSWLTVV.